These 16 T cell receptor beta chains share one sample of origin, sequenced in a study of STAT5B mutations in CD4+ large granular lymphocyte leukemia. TCRdb keeps only in-frame clones here, not all; method: immunoSEQ multiplex PCR. This table holds about 32,000 clones, around four fifths found once. Sequences were obtained from CD4+ T cells from blood buffy coats. The receptors come from a human donor in good health.

The V and J genes are TRBV10-3 and TRBJ2-1; 12 nucleotides match TRBD2. The CDR3 has 16 residues. The V segment lost 4 bases and the J segment 7 bases; nucleotides outside the gene matches: 8. Germline values: CDR1 ENHRY, CDR2 SYGVKD. The CDR3 is CAISGRLAGDLNEQFF. The CDR3 DNA reads TGTGCCATCAGTGGGCGACTAGCGGGAGATCTGAATGAGCAGTTCTTC.

This clone came up once. The CDR3 nucleotides read TGTGCCAGCAGCTTCATCTCAGCCGGGACGGTTGTTTACGAGCAGTACTTC. This translates into CASSFISAGTVVYEQYF. The V call is TRBV5-6, the J call TRBJ2-7; D is perhaps TRBD1 or TRBD2 (5 bases each). V lost 2 bases to trimming and J lost 4 bases, with 22 bases between them. Germline loops: CDR1 SGHDT, CDR2 YYEEEE. CDR3 size: 17 residues.

This clone was picked up a small number of times. The chain carries TRBV4-3 and TRBJ1-1; a weak D match, TRBD1 (6 bases). The CDR3 consists of 15 residues. Germline V gene sequence: CDR1 LGHNA, CDR2 YSLEER. Trimming cost V 1 base and J 4 bases, with 13 bases left between them. The CDR3 is CASSQGGRGTTEAFF. In DNA form, the CDR3 reads TGCGCCAGCAGCCAAGGGGGGCGCGGGACCACTGAAGCTTTCTTT.

CDR3 loop: CASSSLRRETQYF. Here the CDR3 DNA reads TGCGCCAGCAGCTCACTGCGGAGGGAGACCCAGTACTTC. The chain has TRBV5-1 and TRBJ2-5; a weak D match, TRBD2 (5 bases). The germline V gene encodes CDR1 SGHRS and CDR2 YFSETQ. The CDR3 is made up of 13 amino acids. The germline V and J ends were trimmed by 3 bases and 5 bases, with 11 bases remaining between them.

Turning to this clone: Different DNA sequences within this sample yield the same CDR3. The chain joins TRBV7-2 to TRBJ1-5; no clear D. The V and J ends lost 1 base and 10 bases respectively, with 11 bases between them. This CDR3 comprises 13 residues. The germline gives CDR1 SGHTA, CDR2 FQGNSA. In DNA form, the CDR3 reads TGTGCCAGCAGCTTAGAGAGTGCTCAACCCCAGCATTTT. Translation gives CASSLESAQPQHF.

This chain links TRBV2 with TRBJ1-1; D is undetermined. Germline V CDR1 and CDR2: SNHLY, FYNNEI. V was clipped by 6 bases and J by 11 bases, with 13 bases between them. The CDR3 is made up of 11 amino acids. The CDR3 nucleotides are TGTGCCAGCAGGCCTCTGACTGGGGCTTTCTTT. Translation: CASRPLTGAFF.

The chain carries TRBV7-9 and TRBJ2-5; the D gene is possibly TRBD2 (6 bases). Looked up from germline, CDR1 is SEHNR and CDR2 is FQNEAQ (reference sequence). Trimming cost V 0 bases and J 3 bases, with 8 bases left between them. CDR3 size: 14 residues. The CDR3 DNA is TGTGCCAGCAGCTTAGCGGGGGGAGAAGAGACCCAGTACTTC. Residues: CASSLAGGEETQYF.

The gene calls are TRBV2 and TRBJ2-1, with 9 bases matching TRBD2. V lost 6 bases, J lost 5 bases, and 5 bases stayed unmatched. This CDR3 region has 14 residues. CDR1 and CDR2 (germline): SNHLY, FYNNEI. The CDR3 loop reads CASRHSGRNNEQFF. The CDR3 DNA follows: TGTGCCAGCAGACACAGCGGGAGGAACAATGAGCAGTTCTTC.

V is TRBV7-2 and J is TRBJ2-1; 10 bases are shared with TRBD1. Losses at the gene ends were 4 bases for V and 4 bases for J; bases not matched to a gene: 7. The germline gives CDR1 SGHTA, CDR2 FQGNSA. This CDR3 spans 16 amino acids. The CDR3 loop reads CASSSPGQGGYNEQFF. The CDR3 nucleotides read TGTGCCAGCAGCTCCCCCGGACAGGGGGGGTACAATGAGCAGTTCTTC.

This chain connects TRBV10-3 to TRBJ2-3, with 15 bases matching TRBD2. J gave up 0 bases and V 4 bases, and 2 bases lay outside the gene matches. Germline CDR1 reads ENHRY; CDR2 reads SYGVKD. The CDR3 sequence is 17 residues long. The CDR3, as DNA: TGTGCCATCAGTGGGGGACTAGCGGGGGGTAGCACAGATACGCAGTATTTT. It encodes CAISGGLAGGSTDTQYF.

The chain joins TRBV28 to TRBJ2-1; D uncertain. CDR1 and CDR2 from the germline V gene are MDHEN and SYDVKM. V gave up 7 bases and J gave up 2 bases, with 9 bases separating them. The CDR3 has 13 residues. The CDR3 DNA sequence: TGTGCCAGCACTCCTGGGGCCTACAATGAGCAGTTCTTC. Amino acid sequence: CASTPGAYNEQFF.

This sequence joins TRBV27 and TRBJ2-1; D ambiguous. This CDR3 comprises 11 residues. In germline, CDR1 is MNHEY, CDR2 SMNVEV (reference sequence). Trimming shortened V by 3 bases and J by 7 bases, and 4 bases separated the two germline ends. DNA of the CDR3: TGTGCCAGCAGTTTTATTAATGAGCAGTTCTTC. This translates into CASSFINEQFF.

V is TRBV7-2 and J is TRBJ1-4, with TRBD1 as a possible D gene (6 bases). Trimming pared 6 bases from V and 7 bases from J, leaving 12 bases between. CDR1 is SGHTA, CDR2 FQGNSA, per germline. The CDR3 contains 13 residues. The CDR3 DNA reads as TGTGCCAGCAGTTTCAGGGGTGGTGAAAAACTGTTTTTT. Translating gives CASSFRGGEKLFF. The whole variable domain, remainder taken from reference TRBV7-2 and TRBJ1-4, is GAGVSQSPSNKVTEKGKDVELRCDPISGHTALYWYRQSLGQGLEFLIYFQGNSAPDKSGLPSDRFSAERTGGSVSTLTIQRTQQEDSAVYLCASSFRGGEKLFFGSGTQLSVL.

The chain links TRBV5-5 to TRBJ2-7; D possibly corresponds to TRBD1 (5 bases). V dropped 0 bases and J dropped 2 bases, with 12 bases sitting between them. This CDR3 is built from 15 residues. Germline V CDR1 and CDR2: SGHKS, YYEKEE (reference sequence). The chain's CDR3 is CASSLAPGSTYEQYF. CDR3 coding DNA: TGTGCCAGCAGCTTGGCGCCAGGGTCCACCTACGAGCAGTACTTC.

V and J are TRBV27 and TRBJ2-5; D gene unclear. CDR1 is MNHEY and CDR2 is SMNVEV in the germline V gene (reference sequence). Trimming took 5 bases from V and 3 from J, leaving 16 bases between them. CDR3 length: 15 residues. The DNA of the CDR3 is TGTGCCAGCAGTCCTATCCGGGCCAATAAAGAGACCCAGTACTTC. Translating gives CASSPIRANKETQYF.

The chain carries TRBV28 and TRBJ2-7, with D hard to call. CDR1 and CDR2 from the germline V gene are MDHEN and SYDVKM. This CDR3 has 14 residues. V was pared by 5 bases and J by 1 base, with 12 bases between. CDR3 coding DNA: TGTGCCAGCAGTCCAGCAGGATCGTCCTACGAGCAGTACTTC. Protein product: CASSPAGSSYEQYF.